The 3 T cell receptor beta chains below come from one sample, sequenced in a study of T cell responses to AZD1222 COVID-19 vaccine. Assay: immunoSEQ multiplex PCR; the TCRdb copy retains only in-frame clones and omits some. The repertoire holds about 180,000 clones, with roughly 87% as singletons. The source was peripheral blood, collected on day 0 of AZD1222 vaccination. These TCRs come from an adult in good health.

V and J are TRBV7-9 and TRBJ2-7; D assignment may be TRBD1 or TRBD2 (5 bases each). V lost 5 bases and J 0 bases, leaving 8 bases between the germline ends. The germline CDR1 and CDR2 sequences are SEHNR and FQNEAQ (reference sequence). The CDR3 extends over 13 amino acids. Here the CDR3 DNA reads TGTGCCAGCAGCCCAGGGACCTCCTACGAGCAGTACTTC. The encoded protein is CASSPGTSYEQYF.

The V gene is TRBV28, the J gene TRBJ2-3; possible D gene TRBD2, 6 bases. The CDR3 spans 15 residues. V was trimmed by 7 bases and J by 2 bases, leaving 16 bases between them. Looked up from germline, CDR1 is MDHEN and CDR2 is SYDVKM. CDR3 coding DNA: TGTGCCAGCACTGACGCCGGACTATACACAGATACGCAGTATTTT. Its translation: CASTDAGLYTDTQYF.

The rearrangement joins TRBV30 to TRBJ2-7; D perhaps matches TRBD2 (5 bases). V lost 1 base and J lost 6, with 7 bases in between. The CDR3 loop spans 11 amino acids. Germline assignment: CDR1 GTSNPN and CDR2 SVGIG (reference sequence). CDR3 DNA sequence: TGTGCCTGGAGTGAAGGAGGCGAGCAGTACTTC. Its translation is CAWSEGGEQYF.